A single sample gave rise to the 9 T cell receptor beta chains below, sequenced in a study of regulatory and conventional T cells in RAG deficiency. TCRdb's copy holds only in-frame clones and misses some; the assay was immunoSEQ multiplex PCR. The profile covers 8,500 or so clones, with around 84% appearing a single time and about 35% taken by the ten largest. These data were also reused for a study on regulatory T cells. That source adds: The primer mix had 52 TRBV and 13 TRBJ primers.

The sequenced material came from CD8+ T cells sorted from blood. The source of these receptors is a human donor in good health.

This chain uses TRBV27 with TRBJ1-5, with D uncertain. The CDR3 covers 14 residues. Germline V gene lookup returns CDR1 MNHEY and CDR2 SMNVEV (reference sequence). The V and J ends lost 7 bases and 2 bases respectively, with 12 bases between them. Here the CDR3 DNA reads TGTGCCAGCACCCCCGCGATTGGCAATCAGCCCCAGCATTTT. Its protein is CASTPAIGNQPQHF.

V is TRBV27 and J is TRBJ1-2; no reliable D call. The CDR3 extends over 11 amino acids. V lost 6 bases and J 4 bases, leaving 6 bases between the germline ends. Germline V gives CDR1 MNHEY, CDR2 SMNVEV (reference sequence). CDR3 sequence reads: CASSGRYGYTF. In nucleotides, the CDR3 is TGTGCCAGCAGCGGGCGCTATGGCTACACCTTC.

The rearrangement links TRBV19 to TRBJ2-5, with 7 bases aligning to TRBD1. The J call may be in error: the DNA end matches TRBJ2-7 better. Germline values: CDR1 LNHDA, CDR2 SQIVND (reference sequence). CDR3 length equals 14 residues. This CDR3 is CASSAPGTDYEQYF. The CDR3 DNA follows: TGTGCCAGTAGTGCCCCTGGGACAGACTACGAGCAGTACTTC.

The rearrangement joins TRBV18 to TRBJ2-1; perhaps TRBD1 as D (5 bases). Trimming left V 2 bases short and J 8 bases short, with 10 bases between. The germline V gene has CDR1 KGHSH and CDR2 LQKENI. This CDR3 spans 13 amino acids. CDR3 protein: CASSPGRAHEQFF. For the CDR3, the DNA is TGTGCCAGCTCACCAGGCAGGGCCCATGAGCAGTTCTTC.

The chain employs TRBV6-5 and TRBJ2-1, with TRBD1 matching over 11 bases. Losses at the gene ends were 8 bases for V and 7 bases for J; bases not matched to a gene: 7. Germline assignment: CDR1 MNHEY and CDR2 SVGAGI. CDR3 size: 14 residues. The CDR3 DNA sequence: TGTGCCAGCTGGACAGGGGGCGTTGAGAATGAGCAGTTCTTC. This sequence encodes CASWTGGVENEQFF.

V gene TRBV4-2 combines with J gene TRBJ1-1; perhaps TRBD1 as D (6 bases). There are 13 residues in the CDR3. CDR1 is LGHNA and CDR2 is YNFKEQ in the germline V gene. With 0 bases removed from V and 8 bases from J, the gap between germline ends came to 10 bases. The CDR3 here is CASSQEGGQEAFF. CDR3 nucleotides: TGTGCCAGCAGCCAAGAAGGAGGACAGGAAGCTTTCTTT.

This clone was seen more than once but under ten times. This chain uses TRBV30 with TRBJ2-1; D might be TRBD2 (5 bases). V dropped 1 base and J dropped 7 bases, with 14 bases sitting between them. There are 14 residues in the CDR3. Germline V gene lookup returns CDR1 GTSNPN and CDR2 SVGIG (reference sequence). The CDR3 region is CAWSAWESGNEQFF. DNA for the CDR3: TGTGCCTGGAGTGCATGGGAGAGTGGAAATGAGCAGTTCTTC.

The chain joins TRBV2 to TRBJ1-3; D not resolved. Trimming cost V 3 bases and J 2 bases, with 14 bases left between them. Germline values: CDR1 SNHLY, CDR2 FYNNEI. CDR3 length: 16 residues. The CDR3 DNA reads TGTGCCAGCAGTGACTTCCGACCGGGGACTGGAAACACCATATATTTT. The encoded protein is CASSDFRPGTGNTIYF.

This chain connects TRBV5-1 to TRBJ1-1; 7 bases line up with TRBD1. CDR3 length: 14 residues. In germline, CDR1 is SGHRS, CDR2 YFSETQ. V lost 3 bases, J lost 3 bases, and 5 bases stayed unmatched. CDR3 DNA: TGCGCCAGCAGCTACGCAGGGGGTTACACTGAAGCTTTCTTT. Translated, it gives CASSYAGGYTEAFF. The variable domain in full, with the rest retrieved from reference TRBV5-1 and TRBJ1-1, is KAGVTQTPRYLIKTRGQQVTLSCSPISGHRSVSWYQQTPGQGLQFLFEYFSETQRNKGNFPGRFSGRQFSNSRSEMNVSTLELGDSALYLCASSYAGGYTEAFFGQGTRLTVV.